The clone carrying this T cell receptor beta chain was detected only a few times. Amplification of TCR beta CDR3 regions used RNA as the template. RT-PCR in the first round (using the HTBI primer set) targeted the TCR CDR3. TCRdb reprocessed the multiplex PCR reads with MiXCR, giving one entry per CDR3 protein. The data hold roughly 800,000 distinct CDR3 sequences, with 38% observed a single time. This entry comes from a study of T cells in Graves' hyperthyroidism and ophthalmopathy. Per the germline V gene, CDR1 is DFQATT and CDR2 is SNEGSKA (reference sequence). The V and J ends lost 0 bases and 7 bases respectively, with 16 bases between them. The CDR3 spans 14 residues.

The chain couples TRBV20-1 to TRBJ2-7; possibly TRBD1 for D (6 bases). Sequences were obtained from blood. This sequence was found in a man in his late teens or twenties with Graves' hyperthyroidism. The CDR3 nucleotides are TGCAGTGCTAGAGAGTACAGGGCTACGGAGGAGCAGTACTTC. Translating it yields CSAREYRATEEQYF.